This entry lists 28 T cell receptor beta chains sequenced from one sample in a study of human thymus T cells. This table comes from immunoSEQ multiplex PCR, and its TCRdb copy is limited to in-frame clones, with some not included. This sample has under 150,000 clones, with about 95% found just once. Thymic material originated from resections removed in the course of corrective heart surgery. The material sequenced was thymus tissue. The source is a boy younger than two with a congenital heart defect but otherwise immunologically healthy.

The chain has TRBV9 and TRBJ2-1; possible D gene TRBD1, 5 bases. Germline CDR1 is SGDLS and CDR2 is YYNGEE. V dropped 6 bases and J dropped 7 bases, with 17 bases sitting between them. The CDR3 length is 14 residues. The CDR3 region is CASNQGSRGNEQFF. In DNA, the CDR3 is TGTGCCAGCAACCAGGGATCGAGAGGTAATGAGCAGTTCTTC.

The gene calls are TRBV4-1 and TRBJ2-1; the D gene is possibly TRBD2 (6 bases). V lost 5 bases, J lost 8 bases, and 22 bases lay in between. Per the germline V gene, CDR1 is MGHRA and CDR2 is YSYEKL. The CDR3 length is 16 residues. CDR3 DNA sequence: TGCGCCAGCAGCGAGGCGGGACTCGTAATCGGCGATGAGCAGTTCTTC. It yields the protein CASSEAGLVIGDEQFF.

The V call is TRBV6-1, the J call TRBJ2-2; weak D call: TRBD2 (5 bases). Germline CDR1 is MNHNS and CDR2 is SASEGT. Trimming shortened V by 1 base and J by 4 bases, and 10 bases separated the two germline ends. The CDR3 contains 15 residues. CDR3 nucleotides: TGTGCCAGCAGTGAAGGACGGACTGCCACCGGGGAGCTGTTTTTT. This sequence encodes CASSEGRTATGELFF.

This clone was seen only a few times. The CDR3: CASSFGRAEAFF. In DNA, the CDR3 is TGTGCCAGCAGTTTCGGCAGAGCAGAAGCTTTCTTT. The V and J genes are TRBV28 and TRBJ1-1; no clear D gene. Deletions cut 3 bases from V and 8 bases from J, with 10 bases between. This CDR3 comprises 12 residues. The germline V gene has CDR1 MDHEN and CDR2 SYDVKM.

This sequence joins TRBV25-1 and TRBJ2-1, with 12 bases identical to TRBD1. CDR3 length equals 17 residues. J was trimmed by 6 bases and V by 7 bases; bases with no gene match: 13. CDR1 MGHDK and CDR2 SYGVNS come from the germline V gene. The CDR3 DNA sequence: TGTGCCAGCAATCTTCTGGGAGGGGACAGGGGGCCCAATGAGCAGTTCTTC. This translates into CASNLLGGDRGPNEQFF.

This chain uses TRBV28 with TRBJ2-5; D perhaps matches TRBD2 (6 bases). The germline V gene encodes CDR1 MDHEN and CDR2 SYDVKM. There are 17 residues in the CDR3. Trimming shortened V by 2 bases and J by 1 base, and 17 bases separated the two germline ends. CDR3 protein: CASSLPGTSSFQETQYF. In nucleotides, the CDR3 is TGTGCCAGCAGTTTACCGGGCACTAGCTCCTTCCAAGAGACCCAGTACTTC.

This chain uses TRBV20-1 with TRBJ2-7; D is unresolved. Germline CDR1 and CDR2: DFQATT and SNEGSKA (reference sequence). This CDR3 has 11 amino acids. With 2 bases removed from V and 3 bases from J, the gap between germline ends came to 5 bases. The CDR3 region is CSARNFYEQYF. CDR3 DNA: TGCAGTGCTAGAAATTTCTACGAGCAGTACTTC.

The chain couples TRBV5-5 to TRBJ1-1, with D uncertain. This CDR3 has 13 residues. Germline loops: CDR1 SGHKS, CDR2 YYEKEE (reference sequence). V was trimmed by 4 bases and J by 3 bases, leaving 10 bases between them. The CDR3 nucleotides are TGTGCCAGCAGCCCCCGCGGGGACACTGAAGCTTTCTTT. Translated, it gives CASSPRGDTEAFF. Filled out from reference TRBV5-5 and TRBJ1-1, the complete variable domain reads DAGVTQSPTHLIKTRGQQVTLRCSPISGHKSVSWYQQVLGQGPQFIFQYYEKEERGRGNFPDRFSARQFPNYSSELNVNALLLGDSALYLCASSPRGDTEAFFGQGTRLTVV.

This sequence joins TRBV6-5 and TRBJ2-6; D gene uncertain. Trimming removed 0 bases at V and 0 bases at J, with 6 bases between. CDR1 and CDR2 (germline): MNHEY, SVGAGI. The CDR3 extends over 16 amino acids. The CDR3: CASSYSSYSGANVLTF. The CDR3 nucleotides are TGTGCCAGCAGTTACTCGTCTTACTCTGGGGCCAACGTCCTGACTTTC.

The chain recombines TRBV7-9 with TRBJ2-3; D might be TRBD2 (6 bases). This CDR3 has 16 residues. The V end lost 5 bases, the J end lost 5 bases, and 20 bases lay between the germline ends. In germline, CDR1 is SEHNR, CDR2 FQNEAQ (reference sequence). The CDR3 reads CASSGITLAGVDTQYF. CDR3 nucleotides: TGTGCCAGCAGCGGGATAACACTAGCCGGGGTAGATACGCAGTATTTT.

The rearrangement uses TRBV10-2 and TRBJ2-3, with 9 bases lining up with TRBD2. V shed 0 bases, J shed 8 bases, and the junction held 9 bases outside the gene matches. The V gene's germline CDR1 is WSHSY and CDR2 SAAADI. The CDR3 extends over 16 amino acids. This CDR3 reads CASSESVAGALATQYF. CDR3 coding DNA: TGCGCCAGCAGTGAGTCGGTAGCGGGGGCCCTTGCTACGCAGTATTTT.

The chain uses TRBV20-1 and TRBJ2-2; D unclear. The CDR3 is made up of 11 amino acids. Germline values: CDR1 DFQATT, CDR2 SNEGSKA (reference sequence). V was trimmed by 6 bases and J by 10 bases, leaving 12 bases between them. The CDR3 DNA reads as TGCAGTGCCAAAAGACTCGAGGAGCTGTTTTTT. Translated: CSAKRLEELFF.

J is TRBJ1-6 and V is TRBV11-2, with D possibly matching TRBD1 (6 bases). Trimming stripped 2 bases from V and 5 bases from J, with 13 bases between. Germline V gene data show CDR1 as SGHAT and CDR2 as FQNNGV. The CDR3 consists of 16 residues. The CDR3 loop is CASSLSAGDHNSPLHF. The CDR3 DNA is TGTGCCAGCAGCTTAAGTGCAGGGGATCATAATTCACCCCTCCACTTT.

This chain uses TRBV27 with TRBJ1-6; maybe TRBD1 (5 bases). V lost 10 bases, J lost 4 bases, and 14 bases lay in between. Germline CDR1 MNHEY, CDR2 SMNVEV (reference sequence). CDR3 length: 14 amino acids. CDR3 nucleotides: TGTGCCATCTCAGGGAATAAGTATAATTCACCCCTCCACTTT. Its protein product is CAISGNKYNSPLHF.

Only one count was recorded for this clone. The chain links TRBV2 to TRBJ2-3; unclear D gene. Germline values: CDR1 SNHLY, CDR2 FYNNEI. Trimming shortened V by 6 bases and J by 1 base, and 20 bases separated the two germline ends. The CDR3 is made up of 17 amino acids. The CDR3: CASRGRKSELGTDTQYF. The CDR3 DNA reads TGTGCCAGCAGGGGCCGCAAGTCCGAACTTGGCACAGATACGCAGTATTTT.

This clone was detected only once. The chain combines TRBV4-1 with TRBJ2-3; TRBD2 agrees at 8 bases. The CDR3 loop spans 18 amino acids. V shed 2 bases and J 1 base; nucleotides not matched to a gene: 11. The germline V gene has CDR1 MGHRA and CDR2 YSYEKL. Here the CDR3 reads CASSQFTGGPGGTDTQYF. CDR3 DNA: TGCGCCAGCAGCCAATTCACGGGGGGGCCGGGGGGCACAGATACGCAGTATTTT.

This chain joins TRBV11-2 and TRBJ1-6; D uncertain. There are 13 residues in the CDR3. Per the germline V gene, CDR1 is SGHAT and CDR2 is FQNNGV. Trimming took off 3 bases at V and 7 bases at J, with 7 bases between the two ends. The CDR3 DNA is TGTGCCAGCAGCTTCGAGGGAAATTCACCCCTCCACTTT. This gives the protein CASSFEGNSPLHF.

V and J are TRBV11-2 and TRBJ1-1; 7 positions agree with TRBD1. The V gene's germline CDR1 is SGHAT and CDR2 FQNNGV. The CDR3 has 15 amino acids. V shed 1 base, J shed 0 bases, and the junction held 2 bases outside the gene matches. Written as DNA, the CDR3 is TGTGCCAGCAGCTTAGGGGGACAGATGAACACTGAAGCTTTCTTT. As protein: CASSLGGQMNTEAFF.

This chain connects TRBV5-1 to TRBJ2-3; D remains ambiguous. The CDR3 runs 13 residues. CDR1 and CDR2 from the germline V gene are SGHRS and YFSETQ. V was trimmed by 2 bases and J by 4 bases, leaving 8 bases between them. CDR3 DNA: TGCGCCAGCAGCTTCTCCGGTGCAGATACGCAGTATTTT. It yields the protein CASSFSGADTQYF.

The chain employs TRBV7-2 and TRBJ2-3, with 11 bases that match TRBD2. This CDR3 has 16 amino acids. The germline gives CDR1 SGHTA, CDR2 FQGNSA. The V segment lost 5 bases and the J segment 7 bases; nucleotides outside the gene matches: 11. This CDR3 is CASSRLAGGPPNTQYF. The CDR3 coding sequence is TGTGCCAGCAGCAGATTAGCGGGGGGGCCCCCTAATACGCAGTATTTT.

Here the CDR3 DNA reads TGTGCCAGCAGCGCGAACAATGAGCAGTTCTTC. This codes for CASSANNEQFF. The chain uses TRBV11-2 and TRBJ2-1; unclear D gene. The germline V and J ends were trimmed by 5 bases and 5 bases, with 4 bases remaining between them. The CDR3 is 11 amino acids. Germline V lookup: CDR1 SGHAT, CDR2 FQNNGV.

The rearrangement links TRBV27 to TRBJ1-5; TRBD1 matches at 12 bases. V shed 4 bases, J shed 1 base, and the junction held 2 bases outside the gene matches. From germline, CDR1 is MNHEY and CDR2 SMNVEV (reference sequence). The CDR3 is 16 residues long. The CDR3 is CASSSGQGASNQPQHF. As DNA, the CDR3 is TGTGCCAGCAGTTCGGGACAGGGGGCGAGCAATCAGCCCCAGCATTTT.

The CDR3 region is CASSFPDSYQPQHF. The CDR3 DNA follows: TGTGCCAGCAGTTTCCCGGACAGTTATCAGCCCCAGCATTTT. The chain carries TRBV28 and TRBJ1-5, with a weak D call TRBD1 (6 bases). The CDR3 consists of 14 residues. CDR1 and CDR2 (germline): MDHEN, SYDVKM. V lost 3 bases to trimming and J lost 5 bases, with 11 bases between them.

CDR3 nucleotide sequence: TGCAGTGCTAAGGGGGAAGAGACCCAGTACTTC. Protein: CSAKGEETQYF. The chain employs TRBV20-1 and TRBJ2-5; D may be TRBD1 (6 bases). The germline V gene encodes CDR1 DFQATT and CDR2 SNEGSKA (reference sequence). The CDR3 runs to 11 residues. V dropped 4 bases and J dropped 3 bases, with 6 bases sitting between them.

The rearrangement joins TRBV2 to TRBJ1-2; TRBD1 might be the D (6 bases). Trimming removed 3 bases from V and 1 base from J, with 12 bases in between. The CDR3 has 15 residues. Germline V gene data show CDR1 as SNHLY and CDR2 as FYNNEI. The CDR3 region has the DNA TGTGCCAGCAGTGAGGCTGGACAGCTTAACTATGGCTACACCTTC. Translated: CASSEAGQLNYGYTF.

The chain recombines TRBV6-6 with TRBJ1-4; D perhaps matches TRBD1 (5 bases). The CDR3 has 16 amino acids. V lost 7 bases and J 7 bases, leaving 22 bases between the germline ends. Germline lookup yields CDR1 MNHNY and CDR2 SVGAGI (reference sequence). The CDR3 loop is CASTRGKGAMGEKLFF. CDR3 coding DNA: TGTGCCAGCACACGAGGGAAAGGGGCTATGGGTGAAAAACTGTTTTTT.

The rearrangement uses TRBV7-2 and TRBJ1-1; D remains unclear. The germline gives CDR1 SGHTA, CDR2 FQGNSA. The CDR3 length is 13 residues. Trimming left V 6 bases short and J 1 base short, with 9 bases between. CDR3 residues: CASRGSRNTEAFF. CDR3 coding DNA: TGTGCCAGCAGGGGCTCGAGGAACACTGAAGCTTTCTTT.

This clone was detected only once. The genes are TRBV4-2 and TRBJ1-5, with 9 bases identical to TRBD1. CDR3 size: 14 residues. The germline gives CDR1 LGHNA, CDR2 YNFKEQ. V dropped 4 bases and J dropped 5; count of bases not matched to a gene: 3. CDR3 DNA sequence: TGTGCCAGCAGCCGAAGACAGGGGGATCAGCCCCAGCATTTT. Translated, it gives CASSRRQGDQPQHF.